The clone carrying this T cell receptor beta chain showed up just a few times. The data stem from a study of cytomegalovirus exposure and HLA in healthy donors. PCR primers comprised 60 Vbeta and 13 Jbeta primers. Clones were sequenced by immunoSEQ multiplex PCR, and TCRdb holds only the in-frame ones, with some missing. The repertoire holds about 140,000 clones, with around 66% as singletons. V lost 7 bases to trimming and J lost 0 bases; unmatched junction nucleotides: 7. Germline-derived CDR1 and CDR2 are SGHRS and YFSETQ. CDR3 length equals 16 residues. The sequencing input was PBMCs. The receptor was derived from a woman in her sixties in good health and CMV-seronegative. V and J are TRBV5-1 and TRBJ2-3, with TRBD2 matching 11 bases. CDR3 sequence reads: CASGLAGATSTDTQYF. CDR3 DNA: TGCGCCAGCGGACTAGCGGGCGCCACTAGCACAGATACGCAGTATTTT.